Below are 26 T cell receptor beta chains sequenced from a single sample in a study of cytomegalovirus exposure and HLA in healthy donors. The PCR used 60 Vbeta and 13 Jbeta primers. Sequencing used immunoSEQ multiplex PCR; TCRdb keeps in-frame clones, though not all of them. The profile shows about 200,000 clones, around 80% of them singletons. Input material: PBMCs. These receptors all stem from a man aged 35 to 55 in good health and CMV-seropositive.

This chain joins TRBV2 and TRBJ2-1, with a weak D call TRBD1 (5 bases). This CDR3 is built from 13 residues. Trimming removed 3 bases at V and 4 bases at J, with 7 bases between. Germline lookup yields CDR1 SNHLY and CDR2 FYNNEI. The DNA for the CDR3 is TGTGCCAGCAGTGACAGGGATTACAATGAGCAGTTCTTC. Its translation is CASSDRDYNEQFF.

This sequence joins TRBV6-5 and TRBJ2-2; D is possibly TRBD1 (7 bases). Trimming left V 10 bases short and J 5 bases short, with 17 bases between. This CDR3 contains 14 residues. CDR1 and CDR2 from the germline V gene are MNHEY and SVGAGI. CDR3 sequence: CATGGSVWTGELFF. DNA of the CDR3: TGTGCCACAGGGGGGTCTGTGTGGACCGGGGAGCTGTTTTTT.

The chain combines TRBV6-1 with TRBJ1-6; D is unresolved. Germline CDR1 is MNHNS and CDR2 is SASEGT. The CDR3 runs to 13 residues. V lost 1 base to trimming and J lost 14 bases, with 12 bases between them. The CDR3 DNA reads TGTGCCAGCAGTGAAGGTCAGGTTTTGTCCCTCCACTTT. It codes for CASSEGQVLSLHF.

V usage is TRBV7-4 and J usage is TRBJ2-3, with D hard to call. V lost 1 base, J lost 2 bases, and 13 bases lay in between. The CDR3 contains 16 residues. Germline V gene sequence: CDR1 SGHVT, CDR2 SQSDAQ. The CDR3 DNA is TGTGCCAGCAGCTTAGGGCCTCCAGATTTCACAGATACGCAGTATTTT. Its translation is CASSLGPPDFTDTQYF.

The chain links TRBV9 to TRBJ1-2; no firm D call. The length of the CDR3 is 14 residues. Looked up from germline, CDR1 is SGDLS and CDR2 is YYNGEE. The V end was cut by 1 base, the J end by 0 bases, with 7 bases between. DNA for the CDR3: TGTGCCAGCAGCGTAAAAACATCTAACTATGGCTACACCTTC. Encoded protein: CASSVKTSNYGYTF.

The gene calls are TRBV14 and TRBJ2-3, with 11 bases lining up with TRBD2. The CDR3 consists of 20 residues. From germline, CDR1 is SGHDN and CDR2 FVKESK. Trimming removed 0 bases from V and 5 bases from J; junction bases left unmatched: 16. The CDR3 loop is CASSQDGLSSGRAREDTQYF. DNA for the CDR3: TGTGCCAGCAGCCAAGATGGGTTGAGTAGCGGGAGGGCCCGGGAAGATACGCAGTATTTT.

This clone has a single count. The gene calls are TRBV2 and TRBJ1-1; 7 positions agree with TRBD1. Trimming at V came to 11 bases and at J to 0 bases, leaving 6 bases not matched to a gene. Per the germline V gene, CDR1 is SNHLY and CDR2 is FYNNEI. This CDR3 has 13 amino acids. The CDR3 nucleotides read TGTGCCGGAAAGGGACAGATGAACACTGAAGCTTTCTTT. Its translation is CAGKGQMNTEAFF. Using reference TRBV2 and TRBJ1-1 for the parts outside the CDR3, the full variable domain is EPEVTQTPSHQVTQMGQEVILRCVPISNHLYFYWYRQILGQKVEFLVSFYNNEISEKSEIFDDQFSVERPDGSNFTLKIRSTKLEDSAMYFCAGKGQMNTEAFFGQGTRLTVV.

This clone turned up a few times. The chain is built from TRBV5-1 and TRBJ2-3; D is possibly TRBD2 (7 bases). CDR1 and CDR2 from the germline V gene are SGHRS and YFSETQ. This CDR3 contains 15 residues. V gave up 3 bases and J gave up 0 bases, with 11 bases separating them. This chain's CDR3 is CASSSGGHSTDTQYF. DNA for the CDR3: TGCGCCAGCAGCTCCGGGGGGCATAGCACAGATACGCAGTATTTT.

This clone was observed a single time. This chain links TRBV2 with TRBJ1-1; D call uncertain. V lost 1 base, J lost 0 bases, and 6 bases lay in between. Germline V gene sequence: CDR1 SNHLY, CDR2 FYNNEI. The CDR3 totals 14 residues. CDR3 coding DNA: TGTGCCAGCAGTGAAGGGACTATGAACACTGAAGCTTTCTTT. It codes for CASSEGTMNTEAFF.

The chain joins TRBV6-4 to TRBJ2-3; 10 positions match TRBD2. Germline-derived CDR1 and CDR2 are MRHNA and SNTAGT. The CDR3 has 16 amino acids. With 2 bases clipped from V and 2 bases from J, the junction kept 4 bases outside the gene matches. The CDR3 here is CASSDGAGGFTDTQYF. For the CDR3, the DNA is TGTGCCAGCAGTGACGGAGCGGGAGGGTTCACAGATACGCAGTATTTT.

The gene calls are TRBV18 and TRBJ1-3; maybe TRBD1 (6 bases). The ends were cut back, 6 bases at V and 6 bases at J, with 18 bases in the middle. This CDR3 spans 15 amino acids. Germline values: CDR1 KGHSH, CDR2 LQKENI. CDR3 amino acids: CASSTIQGTENTIYF. CDR3 DNA: TGTGCCAGCTCCACCATCCAGGGGACCGAAAACACCATATATTTT.

The J gene is TRBJ2-7, the V gene TRBV18; possibly TRBD2 for D (6 bases). V was shortened by 5 bases and J by 1 base, with 30 bases between the two germline ends. Germline CDR1 and CDR2: KGHSH and LQKENI. This CDR3 spans 20 amino acids. In DNA, the CDR3 is TGTGCCAGCTCAGGCAGACCTGTTGGGGACTTATCCGGGGTTTCCTACGAGCAGTACTTC. Amino acids: CASSGRPVGDLSGVSYEQYF.

The gene calls are TRBV19 and TRBJ1-4; 7 nucleotides align to TRBD1. Germline CDR1 reads LNHDA; CDR2 reads SQIVND (reference sequence). Trimming cost V 5 bases and J 7 bases; bases outside gene matches: 7. This CDR3 is 14 amino acids long. The CDR3, as DNA: TGTGCCAGTAGTTGGAGGGGGCCCGGTGAAAAACTGTTTTTT. It encodes CASSWRGPGEKLFF. Drawing the rest from reference TRBV19 and TRBJ1-4, the complete variable domain is DGGITQSPKYLFRKEGQNVTLSCEQNLNHDAMYWYRQDPGQGLRLIYYSQIVNDFQKGDIAEGYSVSREKKESFPLTVTSAQKNPTAFYLCASSWRGPGEKLFFGSGTQLSVL.

Here the CDR3 reads CASSSARTPIIGAPDTQYF. The CDR3 DNA is TGTGCCAGCAGCTCGGCACGAACCCCTATCATTGGAGCGCCAGATACGCAGTATTTT. The chain couples TRBV7-8 to TRBJ2-3; D gene unclear. This CDR3 is 19 amino acids long. Germline CDR1 reads SGHVS; CDR2 reads FQNEAQ. Trimming cost V 4 bases and J 4 bases, with 27 bases left between them. Combining the CDR3 with reference TRBV7-8 and TRBJ2-3 gives the whole variable domain GAGVSQSPRYKVAKRGQDVALRCDPISGHVSLFWYQQALGQGPEFLTYFQNEAQLDKSGLPSDRFFAERPEGSVSTLKIQRTQQEDSAVYLCASSSARTPIIGAPDTQYFGPGTRLTVL.

This chain joins TRBV7-8 and TRBJ2-7; the match to TRBD2 covers 7 bases. Germline CDR1 and CDR2: SGHVS and FQNEAQ. Trimming took 4 bases from V and 2 from J; bases not matched to a gene: 14. The CDR3 is 17 amino acids. Written as DNA, the CDR3 is TGTGCCAGCAGCTGGGCCCTAGGGAGCGGGGCTACCTACGAGCAGTACTTC. Translated: CASSWALGSGATYEQYF.

This chain connects TRBV5-8 to TRBJ1-3; D may be TRBD1 (6 bases). Germline lookup yields CDR1 SGHTS and CDR2 YDEGEE. The CDR3 has 15 residues. Trimming took 5 bases from V and 0 from J, leaving 12 bases between them. The CDR3 region has the DNA TGTGCCAGCAGGGTAAACAGGGACTCTGGAAACACCATATATTTT. Protein sequence: CASRVNRDSGNTIYF.

As to this clone: One end of the junction fails to match germline, which may point to a read error. The J gene is TRBJ2-7, the V gene TRBV4-1; the D gene is possibly TRBD2 (6 bases). The CDR3 length is 12 residues. Germline CDR1 MGHRA, CDR2 YSYEKL. The CDR3 here is CASSQVAGTRLF. The CDR3 DNA follows: TGCGCCAGCAGCCAAGTGGCCGGGACTCGTTTATTC.

This chain joins TRBV19 and TRBJ2-7, with 11 bases lining up with TRBD2. This CDR3 has 15 amino acids. CDR1 LNHDA and CDR2 SQIVND come from the germline V gene (reference sequence). V trimming: 5 bases; J trimming: 4 bases; junction bases outside the gene matches: 7. The CDR3 spells CASSVLAGALYEQYF. For the CDR3, the DNA is TGTGCCAGTAGTGTACTAGCGGGAGCCTTGTACGAGCAGTACTTC.

This clone was recorded only once. The V call is TRBV29-1, the J call TRBJ1-1; D is possibly TRBD1 (5 bases). Trimming left V 0 bases short and J 11 bases short, with 13 bases between. The CDR3 covers 12 residues. CDR1 is SQVTM and CDR2 is ANQGSEA in the germline V gene. DNA for the CDR3: TGCAGCGTTGAAGATCTTAGAACAGGTGCTTTCTTT. Translated: CSVEDLRTGAFF.

This clone was recorded only once. This rearrangement joins TRBV5-1 to TRBJ2-1; TRBD2 agrees at 16 bases. This CDR3 has 21 residues. Germline lookup yields CDR1 SGHRS and CDR2 YFSETQ. V was pared by 1 base and J by 6 bases, with 16 bases of the junction left unmatched. The CDR3 reads CASSLRPPGLAGGPRSNEQFF. The CDR3 DNA reads as TGCGCCAGCAGCTTGAGACCCCCGGGACTAGCGGGAGGGCCGAGAAGCAATGAGCAGTTCTTC.

V gene TRBV9 combines with J gene TRBJ2-5; D is perhaps TRBD1 (5 bases). Germline V gene sequence: CDR1 SGDLS, CDR2 YYNGEE. Trimming stripped 2 bases from V and 1 base from J, with 15 bases between. The CDR3 totals 16 residues. CDR3 nucleotide sequence: TGTGCCAGCAGCGTCAGGGCCAGCGCCCCCCAAGAGACCCAGTACTTC. It codes for CASSVRASAPQETQYF.

Remarks on this clone: The same CDR3 is also encoded by other DNA sequences in this sample. The chain couples TRBV5-1 to TRBJ2-2, with TRBD1 identical over 7 bases. Trimming removed 0 bases from V and 3 bases from J; junction bases left unmatched: 2. Germline V gives CDR1 SGHRS, CDR2 YFSETQ. The CDR3 spans 15 residues. Here the CDR3 reads CASSLGGGDTGELFF. The CDR3 bases are TGCGCCAGCAGCTTGGGAGGGGGCGACACCGGGGAGCTGTTTTTT. Full variable domain (outside the CDR3, taken from reference TRBV5-1 and TRBJ2-2): KAGVTQTPRYLIKTRGQQVTLSCSPISGHRSVSWYQQTPGQGLQFLFEYFSETQRNKGNFPGRFSGRQFSNSRSEMNVSTLELGDSALYLCASSLGGGDTGELFFGEGSRLTVL.

The chain employs TRBV6-1 and TRBJ1-3, with D uncertain. The germline V gene has CDR1 MNHNS and CDR2 SASEGT. Trimming left V 2 bases short and J 4 bases short, with 21 bases between. The CDR3 is made up of 18 amino acids. CDR3 nucleotide sequence: TGTGCCAGCAGTGAAACCAAACCCGCGGGCGGCGCCGGAAACACCATATATTTT. Its protein product is CASSETKPAGGAGNTIYF.

V usage is TRBV7-2 and J usage is TRBJ2-7; D is unclear. The CDR3 spans 14 residues. The V end was cut by 2 bases, the J end by 0 bases, with 8 bases between. Germline CDR1 reads SGHTA; CDR2 reads FQGNSA. The CDR3 region is CASSLYLSSYEQYF. Written as DNA, the CDR3 is TGTGCCAGCAGCTTATACTTGAGCTCCTACGAGCAGTACTTC.

The chain joins TRBV14 to TRBJ2-1, with D possibly being TRBD1 (6 bases). The CDR3 has 17 amino acids. Per germline, CDR1 SGHDN and CDR2 FVKESK. Deletions cut 0 bases from V and 4 bases from J, with 16 bases between. CDR3 sequence: CASSQDRWAGVYNEQFF. The CDR3 DNA reads as TGTGCCAGCAGCCAAGATCGGTGGGCAGGGGTGTACAATGAGCAGTTCTTC.

The rearrangement links TRBV7-2 to TRBJ2-7, with 13 bases lining up with TRBD2. Trimming took 1 base from V and 5 from J; bases not matched to a gene: 8. The CDR3 contains 17 residues. In germline, CDR1 is SGHTA, CDR2 FQGNSA. CDR3 DNA: TGTGCCAGCAGCTTAGATAGTACTAGCGGGAGGGCCAACGAGCAGTACTTC. Translated: CASSLDSTSGRANEQYF.